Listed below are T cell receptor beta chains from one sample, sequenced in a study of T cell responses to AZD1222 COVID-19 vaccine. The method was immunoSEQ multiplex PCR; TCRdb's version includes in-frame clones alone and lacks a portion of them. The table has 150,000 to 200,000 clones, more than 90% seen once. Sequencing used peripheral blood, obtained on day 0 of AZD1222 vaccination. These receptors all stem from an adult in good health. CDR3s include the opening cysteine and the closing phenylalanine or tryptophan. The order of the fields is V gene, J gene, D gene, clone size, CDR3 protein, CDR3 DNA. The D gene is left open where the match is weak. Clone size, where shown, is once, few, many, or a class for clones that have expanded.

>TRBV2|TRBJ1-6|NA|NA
CASSARDTNSPLHF
TGTGCCAGCAGCGCCCGGGACACCAATTCACCCCTCCACTTT
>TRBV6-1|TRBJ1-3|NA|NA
CASSEIIAGNTIYF
TGTGCCAGCAGTGAAATTATAGCAGGAAACACCATATATTTT
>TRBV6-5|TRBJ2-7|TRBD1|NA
CASRGTGHSYEQYF
TGTGCCAGCAGGGGGACAGGGCACTCCTACGAGCAGTACTTC
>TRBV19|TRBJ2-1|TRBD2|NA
CASSETSGSIYNEQFF
TGTGCCAGTAGTGAAACTAGCGGCTCGATCTACAATGAGCAGTTCTTC
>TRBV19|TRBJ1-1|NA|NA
CASSNGRFVMNTEAFF
TGTGCCAGTAGTAACGGGAGGTTCGTTATGAACACTGAAGCTTTCTTT
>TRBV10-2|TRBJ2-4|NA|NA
CASSDTGGNIQYF
TGCGCCAGCAGTGACACCGGCGGAAACATTCAGTACTTC
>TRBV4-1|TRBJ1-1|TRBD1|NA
CASSQRQGGTEAFF
TGCGCCAGCAGCCAGAGACAGGGAGGCACTGAAGCTTTCTTT
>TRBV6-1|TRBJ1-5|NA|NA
CASSEVGAQHF
TGTGCCAGCAGTGAAGTGGGGGCCCAGCATTTT
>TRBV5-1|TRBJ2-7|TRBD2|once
CASPVRAGEYEQYF
TGCGCCAGCCCCGTTCGAGCGGGAGAGTACGAGCAGTACTTC
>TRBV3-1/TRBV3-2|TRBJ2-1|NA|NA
CASSQGTLNNEQFF
TGTGCCAGCAGCCAAGGAACCTTGAACAATGAGCAGTTCTTC
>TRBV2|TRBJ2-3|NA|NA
CASSKGDTSLTDTQYF
TGTGCCAGCAGCAAAGGAGACACCTCGCTCACAGATACGCAGTATTTT
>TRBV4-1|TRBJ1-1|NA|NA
CASSHPLNTEAFF
TGCGCCAGCAGCCACCCGCTCAACACTGAAGCTTTCTTT
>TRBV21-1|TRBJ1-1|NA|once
CASSSEFSRGLNTEAFF
TGTGCCAGCAGCAGCGAGTTTTCACGGGGACTGAACACTGAAGCTTTCTTT
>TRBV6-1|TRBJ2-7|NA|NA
CASSEPRLADEQYF
TGTGCCAGCAGTGAACCCCGTTTGGCGGACGAGCAGTACTTC
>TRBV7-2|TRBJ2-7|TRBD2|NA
CASSSAWQRGSRNEQYF
TGTGCCAGCAGCTCTGCCTGGCAGCGGGGTTCGAGGAACGAGCAGTACTTC
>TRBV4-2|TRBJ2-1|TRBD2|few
CASSQGRLAGANEQFF
TGTGCCAGCAGCCAAGGGCGTCTAGCGGGAGCCAATGAGCAGTTCTTC
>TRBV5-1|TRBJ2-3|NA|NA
CASSLWGRETDTQYF
TGCGCCAGCAGCTTGTGGGGGCGGGAGACAGATACGCAGTATTTT
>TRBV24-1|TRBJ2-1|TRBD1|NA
CATHPGTGEYNEQFF
TGTGCCACCCACCCCGGGACAGGGGAATACAATGAGCAGTTCTTC
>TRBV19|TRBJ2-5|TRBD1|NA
CASSPGQGGKETQYF
TGTGCCAGTAGTCCGGGACAGGGTGGGAAAGAGACCCAGTACTTC
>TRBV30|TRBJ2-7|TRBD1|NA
CACSGDREYEQYF
TGTGCCTGCTCCGGAGACAGGGAATACGAGCAGTACTTC
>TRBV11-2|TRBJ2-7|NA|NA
CASSSRKKYF
TGTGCCAGCAGCTCTCGGAAGAAGTACTTC
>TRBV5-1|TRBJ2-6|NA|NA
CASSLSGTGANVLTF
TGCGCCAGCAGCTTGTCAGGGACTGGGGCCAACGTCCTGACTTTC
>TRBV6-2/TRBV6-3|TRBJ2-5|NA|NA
CASSYLVPKTQYF
TGTGCCAGCAGTTACCTTGTCCCCAAGACCCAGTACTTC
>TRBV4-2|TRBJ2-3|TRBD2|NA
CASRTSGVSTDTQYF
TGTGCCAGCCGTACTAGCGGGGTTAGCACAGATACGCAGTATTTT
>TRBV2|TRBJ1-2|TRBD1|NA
CASSLSRGQGSFGYTF
TGTGCCAGCAGCCTATCTAGGGGACAGGGGTCTTTTGGCTACACCTTC
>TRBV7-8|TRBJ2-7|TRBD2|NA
CASSSSFGTSGPPYEQYF
TGTGCCAGCAGCTCGAGCTTTGGGACTAGCGGGCCCCCCTACGAGCAGTACTTC
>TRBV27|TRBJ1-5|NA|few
CASSPTYYQPQHF
TGTGCCAGCAGTCCAACCTATTATCAGCCCCAGCATTTT
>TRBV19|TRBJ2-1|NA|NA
CASSRLGTGNEQFF
TGTGCCAGTAGTAGGTTGGGGACTGGCAATGAGCAGTTCTTC
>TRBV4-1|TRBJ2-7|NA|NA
CASSHPVGREQYF
TGCGCCAGCAGCCACCCGGTCGGGCGCGAGCAGTACTTC
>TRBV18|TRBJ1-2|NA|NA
CASSPDRYYGYTF
TGTGCCAGCTCACCCGACAGATACTATGGCTACACCTTC
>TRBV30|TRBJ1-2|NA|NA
CAWSEEGWAYGYTF
TGTGCCTGGAGTGAGGAGGGTTGGGCCTATGGCTACACCTTC
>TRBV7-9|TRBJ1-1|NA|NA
CASSLAGDGEAFF
TGTGCCAGCAGCTTAGCGGGGGATGGAGAAGCTTTCTTT
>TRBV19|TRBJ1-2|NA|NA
CASSSTGLANYGYTF
TGTGCCAGTAGTTCGACCGGTTTAGCTAACTATGGCTACACCTTC
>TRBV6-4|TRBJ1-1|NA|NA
CASSEIAGDTEAFF
TGTGCCAGCAGTGAGATAGCGGGGGACACTGAAGCTTTCTTT
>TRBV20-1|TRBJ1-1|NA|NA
CSASPLFQGEAFF
TGCAGTGCTAGTCCTCTTTTCCAAGGAGAAGCTTTCTTT
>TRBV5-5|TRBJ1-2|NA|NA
CASSLGARGRTNYGYTF
TGTGCCAGCAGCTTGGGAGCCAGGGGCCGGACTAACTATGGCTACACCTTC
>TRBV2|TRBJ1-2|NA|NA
CASSEGQLRGYTF
TGTGCCAGCAGTGAAGGTCAGCTCCGGGGCTACACCTTC
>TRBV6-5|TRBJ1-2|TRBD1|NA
CASRDRGFYGYTF
TGTGCCAGCAGGGACAGGGGTTTCTATGGCTACACCTTC
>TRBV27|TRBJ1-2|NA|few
CASGDTRFPLVVGYTF
TGTGCCAGCGGGGACACAAGGTTCCCGCTTGTGGTAGGCTACACCTTC
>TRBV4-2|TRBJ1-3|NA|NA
CASSQFVTVTGNTIYF
TGTGCCAGCAGCCAATTCGTGACAGTAACAGGAAACACCATATATTTT
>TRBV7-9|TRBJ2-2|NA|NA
CASSSGPQRGTGELFF
TGTGCCAGCAGCTCGGGACCCCAGAGGGGGACCGGGGAGCTGTTTTTT
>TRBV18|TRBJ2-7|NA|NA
CASSPGVGNYEQYF
TGTGCCAGCTCACCAGGGGTGGGGAACTACGAGCAGTACTTC
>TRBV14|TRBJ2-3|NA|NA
CASSPYRGAHSTDTQYF
TGTGCCAGCAGCCCCTACCGGGGAGCGCATAGCACAGATACGCAGTATTTT
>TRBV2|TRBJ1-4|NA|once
CASSVAGLTNEKLFF
TGTGCCAGCAGTGTAGCGGGCCTGACTAATGAAAAACTGTTTTTT
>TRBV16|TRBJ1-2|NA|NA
CASSQSRQNYGYTF
TGTGCCAGCAGCCAATCACGCCAGAACTATGGCTACACCTTC
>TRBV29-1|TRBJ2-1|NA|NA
CSVDPAGLYNEQFF
TGCAGCGTTGACCCAGCGGGTCTATACAATGAGCAGTTCTTC
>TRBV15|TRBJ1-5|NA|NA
CATSRDRDQPQHF
TGTGCCACCAGCAGAGATCGGGATCAGCCCCAGCATTTT
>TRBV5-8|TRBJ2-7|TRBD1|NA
CASSGKGTGGYEQYF
TGTGCCAGCAGCGGTAAGGGGACAGGAGGCTATGAGCAGTACTTC
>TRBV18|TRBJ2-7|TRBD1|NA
CASSRDRNSYEQYF
TGTGCCAGCTCACGGGACAGAAACTCCTACGAGCAGTACTTC
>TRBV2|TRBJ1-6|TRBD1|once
CASTLTGTGNSPLHF
TGTGCCAGCACCCTAACAGGGACAGGAAATTCACCCCTCCACTTT
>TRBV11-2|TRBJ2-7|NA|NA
CASSPGVYEQYF
TGTGCCAGCAGCCCAGGGGTCTACGAGCAGTACTTC
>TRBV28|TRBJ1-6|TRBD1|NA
CASSPGQGRNSPLHF
TGTGCCAGCAGTCCCGGACAGGGGAGGAATTCACCCCTCCACTTT
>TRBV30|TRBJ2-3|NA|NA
CAWSQLNLDTQYF
TGTGCCTGGAGTCAACTCAATCTGGATACGCAGTATTTT
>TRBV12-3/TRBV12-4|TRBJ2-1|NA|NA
CASSLEIEQFF
TGTGCCAGCAGTTTAGAGATTGAGCAGTTCTTC